The clone carrying this T cell receptor beta chain was observed at least ten times. All of the isolated RNA was reverse transcribed, so expressed TCRB transcripts were sequenced. Approximately 3.5 million reads per sample on average were obtained from naive, central memory and regulatory T cell samples. The assay was immunoSEQ multiplex PCR, and TCRdb's table has in-frame clones only and misses some. The table shows hundreds of thousands of clones, with 6.5% to 10% occurring only once. The entry originates in a study of beta chain features in type 1 diabetes. Cells sorted by CD45RO/CCR7/CD25/CD127/CD95/CD27 comprised CD4+ naive, central memory, regulatory and stem cell-like memory cells. The receptor comes from a woman aged 18-30 years in good health. Specimen: central memory CD4+ T cells from blood.

The CDR3 coding sequence is TGCAGCGTTGAATCTGGGGGAAAAGCTTTCTTT. Protein sequence: CSVESGGKAFF. The chain uses TRBV29-1 and TRBJ1-1; D possibly corresponds to TRBD1 (5 bases). CDR1 and CDR2 (germline): SQVTM, ANQGSEA. The V gene lost 2 bases and the J gene lost 9 bases, with 10 bases spanning the gap. The length of the CDR3 is 11 residues.